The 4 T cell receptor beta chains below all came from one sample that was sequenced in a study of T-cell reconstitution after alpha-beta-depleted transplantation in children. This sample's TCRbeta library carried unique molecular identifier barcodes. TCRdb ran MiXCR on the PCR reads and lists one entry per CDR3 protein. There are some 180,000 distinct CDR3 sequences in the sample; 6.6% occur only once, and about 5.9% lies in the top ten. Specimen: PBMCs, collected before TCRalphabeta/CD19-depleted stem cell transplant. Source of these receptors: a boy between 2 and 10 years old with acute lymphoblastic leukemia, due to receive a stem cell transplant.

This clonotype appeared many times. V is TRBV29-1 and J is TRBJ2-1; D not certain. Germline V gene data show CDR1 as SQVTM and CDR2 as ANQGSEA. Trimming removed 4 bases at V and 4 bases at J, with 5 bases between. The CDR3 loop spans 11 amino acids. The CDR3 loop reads CSVGGYNEQFF. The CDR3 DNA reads TGCAGCGTTGGCGGATACAATGAGCAGTTCTTC.

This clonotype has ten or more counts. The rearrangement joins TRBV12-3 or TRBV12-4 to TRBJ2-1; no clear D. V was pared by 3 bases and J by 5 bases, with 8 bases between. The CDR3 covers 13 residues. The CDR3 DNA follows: TGTGCCAGCAGTTTCGACGAGCACAATGAGCAGTTCTTC. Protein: CASSFDEHNEQFF.

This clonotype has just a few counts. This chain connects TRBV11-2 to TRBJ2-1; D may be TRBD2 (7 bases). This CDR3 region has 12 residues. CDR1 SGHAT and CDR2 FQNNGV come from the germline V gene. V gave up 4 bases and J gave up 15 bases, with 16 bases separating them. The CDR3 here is CASSSSAGATFF. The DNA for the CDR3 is TGTGCCAGCAGCTCCTCCGCGGGGGCGACGTTCTTC.

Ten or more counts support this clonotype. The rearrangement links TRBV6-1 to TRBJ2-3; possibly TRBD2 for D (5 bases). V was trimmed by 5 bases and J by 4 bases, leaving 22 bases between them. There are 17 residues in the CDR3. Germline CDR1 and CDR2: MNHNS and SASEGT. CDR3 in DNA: TGTGCCAGCAGTCAATTTGGTCTTTCGAGGGTTCCAGATACGCAGTATTTT. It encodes CASSQFGLSRVPDTQYF.